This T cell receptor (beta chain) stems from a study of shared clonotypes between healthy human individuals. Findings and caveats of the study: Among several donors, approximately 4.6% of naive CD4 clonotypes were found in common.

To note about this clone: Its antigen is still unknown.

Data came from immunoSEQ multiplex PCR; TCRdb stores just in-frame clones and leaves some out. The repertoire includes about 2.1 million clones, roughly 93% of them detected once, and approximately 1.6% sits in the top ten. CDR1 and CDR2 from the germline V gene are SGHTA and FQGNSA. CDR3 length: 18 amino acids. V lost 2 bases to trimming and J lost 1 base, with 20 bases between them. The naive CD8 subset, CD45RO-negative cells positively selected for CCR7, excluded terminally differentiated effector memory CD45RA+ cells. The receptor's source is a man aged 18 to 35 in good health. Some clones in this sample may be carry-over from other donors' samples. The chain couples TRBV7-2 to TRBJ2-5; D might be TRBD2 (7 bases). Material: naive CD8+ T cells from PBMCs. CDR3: CASSLTPARGPTQETQYF. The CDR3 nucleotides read TGTGCCAGCAGCTTAACCCCCGCGCGGGGGCCAACCCAAGAGACCCAGTACTTC.